A selection of T cell receptor beta chains follows, all from one sample in a study of T cell responses to AZD1222 COVID-19 vaccine. TCRdb's copy holds only in-frame clones and misses some; the assay was immunoSEQ multiplex PCR. The profile shows 180,000 or so clones, over 90% of them singletons. The input for sequencing was peripheral blood, taken 28 days after the second AZD1222 dose. Receptors originate from an adult who received the AZD1222 COVID-19 vaccine. CDR3s include the opening cysteine and the closing phenylalanine or tryptophan. Fields, in order: V gene, J gene, CDR3 protein.

v_gene: TRBV21-1
j_gene: TRBJ1-1
CDR3aa: CASSTTGGIAEAFF

v_gene: TRBV14
j_gene: TRBJ2-3
CDR3aa: CASSQDRGTTSTDTQYF

v_gene: TRBV25-1
j_gene: TRBJ1-4
CDR3aa: CASSVPSREKLFF

v_gene: TRBV2
j_gene: TRBJ2-4
CDR3aa: CASKIQQGAKNIQYF

v_gene: TRBV19
j_gene: TRBJ2-7
CDR3aa: CASSLRLAGGYEQYF

v_gene: TRBV9
j_gene: TRBJ2-5
CDR3aa: CASSVATRGSETQYF

v_gene: TRBV5-1
j_gene: TRBJ2-2
CDR3aa: CASSDGGGGNTGELFF

v_gene: TRBV9
j_gene: TRBJ1-6
CDR3aa: CASSVSVRDDSPLHF

v_gene: TRBV19
j_gene: TRBJ1-5
CDR3aa: CASSTGSSNQPQHF

v_gene: TRBV2
j_gene: TRBJ2-2
CDR3aa: CASTGQGVGTGELFF

v_gene: TRBV6-5
j_gene: TRBJ2-4
CDR3aa: CASRYRGGNIQYF

v_gene: TRBV4-1
j_gene: TRBJ1-4
CDR3aa: CASSQGTGFRGEKLFF

v_gene: TRBV7-9
j_gene: TRBJ2-1
CDR3aa: CASSLAGGLYNEQFF

v_gene: TRBV6-5
j_gene: TRBJ1-6
CDR3aa: CASSYGAANNSPLHF

v_gene: TRBV30
j_gene: TRBJ1-6
CDR3aa: CAWSVVQGRSPLHF

v_gene: TRBV28
j_gene: TRBJ2-2
CDR3aa: CASYRDRGTGELFF

v_gene: TRBV5-6
j_gene: TRBJ2-3
CDR3aa: CATSTVRGTQYF

v_gene: TRBV3-1/TRBV3-2
j_gene: TRBJ1-2
CDR3aa: CASSHSDRATNYGYTF

v_gene: TRBV3-1/TRBV3-2
j_gene: TRBJ1-6
CDR3aa: CASSQGTHNSPLHF

v_gene: TRBV6-2/TRBV6-3
j_gene: TRBJ2-1
CDR3aa: CASSYSIAGITNEQFF

v_gene: TRBV4-1
j_gene: TRBJ1-5
CDR3aa: CASSPGTGVNQPQHF

v_gene: TRBV7-9
j_gene: TRBJ1-1
CDR3aa: CASSLSDGMNTEAFF

v_gene: TRBV19
j_gene: TRBJ1-1
CDR3aa: CASSTAPGPRGAFF

v_gene: TRBV18
j_gene: TRBJ1-4
CDR3aa: CASSPDNTNEKLFF

v_gene: TRBV5-5
j_gene: TRBJ2-7
CDR3aa: CASSHPQGFQYF

v_gene: TRBV28
j_gene: TRBJ2-2
CDR3aa: CASSVGVGELFF

v_gene: TRBV4-3
j_gene: TRBJ2-7
CDR3aa: CASSHPRPGSEQYF

v_gene: TRBV7-8
j_gene: TRBJ1-2
CDR3aa: CASSLADRGSYGYTF

v_gene: TRBV4-1
j_gene: TRBJ1-2
CDR3aa: CASSQDGRGYTF

v_gene: TRBV5-8
j_gene: TRBJ1-5
CDR3aa: CASSPARGSQPQHF

v_gene: TRBV27
j_gene: TRBJ1-5
CDR3aa: CASSLPGQVGNQPQHF

v_gene: TRBV2
j_gene: TRBJ2-6
CDR3aa: CASMTGARGANVLTF

v_gene: TRBV4-1
j_gene: TRBJ2-7
CDR3aa: CASSQSRDGRRKYEQYF

v_gene: TRBV7-9
j_gene: TRBJ2-7
CDR3aa: CASSSSSYEQYF

v_gene: TRBV3-1/TRBV3-2
j_gene: TRBJ2-7
CDR3aa: CASSQDLRATYEQYF

v_gene: TRBV28
j_gene: TRBJ2-3
CDR3aa: CASSLWKGSTDTQYF

v_gene: TRBV9
j_gene: TRBJ1-2
CDR3aa: CASSTGGWGYGYTF

v_gene: TRBV5-1
j_gene: TRBJ2-2
CDR3aa: CASSLAIGELFF

v_gene: TRBV3-1/TRBV3-2
j_gene: TRBJ1-1
CDR3aa: CASSQDMDRLQAFF

v_gene: TRBV5-4
j_gene: TRBJ1-5
CDR3aa: CASSLQGPNQPQHF

v_gene: TRBV4-3
j_gene: TRBJ1-4
CDR3aa: CASSQEAGVTNEKLFF

v_gene: TRBV7-2
j_gene: TRBJ2-5
CDR3aa: CASSFHGQSGETQYF

v_gene: TRBV6-1
j_gene: TRBJ1-2
CDR3aa: CASSDGPGYTF

v_gene: TRBV6-5
j_gene: TRBJ1-5
CDR3aa: CASSYSGGGNQPQHF

v_gene: TRBV19
j_gene: TRBJ1-2
CDR3aa: CASSINGGYTF

v_gene: TRBV7-8
j_gene: TRBJ1-4
CDR3aa: CASSLTATNEKLFF

v_gene: TRBV7-8
j_gene: TRBJ2-7
CDR3aa: CASSLARLAGHQRNEQYF

v_gene: TRBV9
j_gene: TRBJ2-7
CDR3aa: CASSPEVRGSYEQYF

v_gene: TRBV6-5
j_gene: TRBJ1-5
CDR3aa: CASSQGGGQPQHF

v_gene: TRBV6-5
j_gene: TRBJ1-5
CDR3aa: CASTETGGHQPQHF